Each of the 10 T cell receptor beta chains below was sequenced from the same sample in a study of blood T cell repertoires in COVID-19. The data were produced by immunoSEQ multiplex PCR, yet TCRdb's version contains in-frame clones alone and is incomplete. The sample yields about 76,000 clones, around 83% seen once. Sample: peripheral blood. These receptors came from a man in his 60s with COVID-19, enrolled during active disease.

CDR3 protein: CASQDRGQTTEAFF. CDR3 sequence (DNA): TGTGCCAGCCAAGACCGGGGACAGACCACTGAAGCTTTCTTT. The rearrangement uses TRBV6-5 and TRBJ1-1, with TRBD1 matching over 7 bases. V trimming: 8 bases; J trimming: 4 bases; junction bases outside the gene matches: 10. In germline, CDR1 is MNHEY, CDR2 SVGAGI. The CDR3 totals 14 residues.

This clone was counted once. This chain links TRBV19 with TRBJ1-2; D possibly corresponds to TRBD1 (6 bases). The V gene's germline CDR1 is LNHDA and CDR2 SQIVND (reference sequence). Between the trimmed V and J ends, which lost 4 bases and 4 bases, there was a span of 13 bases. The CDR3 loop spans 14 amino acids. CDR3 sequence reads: CASSTSTGFYGYTF. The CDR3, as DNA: TGTGCCAGTAGTACATCTACAGGGTTCTATGGCTACACCTTC.

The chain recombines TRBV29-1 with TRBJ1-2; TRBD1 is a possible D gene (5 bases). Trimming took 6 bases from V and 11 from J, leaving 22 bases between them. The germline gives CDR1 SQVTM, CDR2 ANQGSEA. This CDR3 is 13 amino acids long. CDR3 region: CSVNGQEGLGYTF. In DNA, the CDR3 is TGCAGCGTCAACGGACAAGAAGGTTTAGGATACACCTTC.

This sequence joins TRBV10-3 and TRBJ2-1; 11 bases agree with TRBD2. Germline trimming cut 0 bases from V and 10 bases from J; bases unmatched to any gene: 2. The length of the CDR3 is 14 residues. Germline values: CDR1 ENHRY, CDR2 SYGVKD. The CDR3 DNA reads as TGTGCCATCAGTGAGTCCACTAGCGGGAGAGAGCAGTTCTTC. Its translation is CAISESTSGREQFF.

As DNA, the CDR3 is TGTGCCAGCAGCTTTAGCGATCCCGGGGCTGAAGCTTTCTTT. Amino acids: CASSFSDPGAEAFF. The chain uses TRBV5-5 and TRBJ1-1; D gene ambiguous. The CDR3 covers 14 residues. V was cut by 2 bases and J by 6 bases, with 14 bases left in between. The germline V gene encodes CDR1 SGHKS and CDR2 YYEKEE (reference sequence).

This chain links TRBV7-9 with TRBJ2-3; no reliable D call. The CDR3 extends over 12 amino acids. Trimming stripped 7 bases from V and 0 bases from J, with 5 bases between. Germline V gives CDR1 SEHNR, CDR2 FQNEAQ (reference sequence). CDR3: CASTSSTDTQYF. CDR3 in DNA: TGTGCCAGCACTTCTAGCACAGATACGCAGTATTTT.

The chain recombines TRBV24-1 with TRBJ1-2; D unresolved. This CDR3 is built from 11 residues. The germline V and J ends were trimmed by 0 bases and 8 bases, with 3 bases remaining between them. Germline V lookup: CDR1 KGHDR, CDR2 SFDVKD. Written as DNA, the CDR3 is TGTGCCACCAGTGATTTGGAGGGCTACACCTTC. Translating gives CATSDLEGYTF.

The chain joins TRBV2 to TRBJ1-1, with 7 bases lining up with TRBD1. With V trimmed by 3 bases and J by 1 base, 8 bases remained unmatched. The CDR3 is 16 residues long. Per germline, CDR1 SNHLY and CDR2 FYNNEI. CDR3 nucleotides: TGTGCCAGCAGTGATAGAAGGCGGACAGGGAACACTGAAGCTTTCTTT. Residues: CASSDRRRTGNTEAFF.

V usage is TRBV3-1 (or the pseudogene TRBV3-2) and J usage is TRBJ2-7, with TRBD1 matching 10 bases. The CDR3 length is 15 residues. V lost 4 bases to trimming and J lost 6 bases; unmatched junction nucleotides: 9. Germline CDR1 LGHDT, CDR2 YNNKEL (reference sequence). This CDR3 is CASSPLTGGPVEQYF. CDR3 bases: TGTGCCAGCAGCCCCTTGACAGGGGGCCCGGTCGAGCAGTACTTC.

CDR3 region: CASSQQAGGNTIYF. The CDR3 nucleotides read TGTGCCAGCAGCCAACAGGCGGGTGGAAACACCATATATTTT. The gene calls are TRBV3-1 (or the pseudogene TRBV3-2) and TRBJ1-3, with D uncertain. Trimming removed 2 bases at V and 3 bases at J, with 8 bases between. Per germline, CDR1 LGHDT and CDR2 YNNKEL (reference sequence). The CDR3 covers 14 residues.